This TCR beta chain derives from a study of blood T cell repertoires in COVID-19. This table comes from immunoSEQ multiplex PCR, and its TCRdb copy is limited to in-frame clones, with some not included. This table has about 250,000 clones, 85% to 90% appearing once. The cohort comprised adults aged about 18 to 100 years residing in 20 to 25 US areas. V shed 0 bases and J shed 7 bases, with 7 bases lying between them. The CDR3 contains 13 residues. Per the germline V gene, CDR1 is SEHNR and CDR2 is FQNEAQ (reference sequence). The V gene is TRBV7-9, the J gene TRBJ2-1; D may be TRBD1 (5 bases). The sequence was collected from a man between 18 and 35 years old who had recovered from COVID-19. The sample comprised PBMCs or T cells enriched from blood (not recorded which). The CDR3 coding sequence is TGTGCCAGCAGCTTAGCAGGGGCAAATGAGCAGTTCTTC. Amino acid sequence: CASSLAGANEQFF.